A single sample gave rise to the 30 T cell receptor beta chains below, sequenced in a study of beta chain features in type 1 diabetes. Their recognized antigens are unknown. Study-level points and caveats: A moderate, significant TCRB CDR3 shortening appeared in type 1 diabetes across four CD4+ subsets.

The investigators reverse transcribed all of the isolated RNA, so they sequenced expressed TCRB transcripts. Profiled with immunoSEQ multiplex PCR; TCRdb holds only in-frame clones, not every one. The sample consists of around 710,000 clones, 9.5% to 15% of them appearing once. Input material: naive CD4+ T cells from blood. The receptors here all came from a man aged 30-40 years with type 1 diabetes.

The chain employs TRBV29-1 and TRBJ1-1; D might be TRBD1 (6 bases). Trimming took off 6 bases at V and 4 bases at J, with 18 bases between the two ends. Germline V CDR1 and CDR2: SQVTM, ANQGSEA. CDR3 length: 14 residues. The CDR3 protein is CSVDSTGMGTEAFF. The CDR3 nucleotides read TGCAGCGTAGATTCTACAGGGATGGGCACTGAAGCTTTCTTT.

Worth noting for this clone: Other DNA sequences in this sample translate to the same CDR3. V usage is TRBV5-1 and J usage is TRBJ2-7; TRBD2 matches 13 bases. Germline lookup yields CDR1 SGHRS and CDR2 YFSETQ. V dropped 4 bases and J dropped 3; count of bases not matched to a gene: 4. There are 15 residues in the CDR3. The CDR3 loop is CASSPGLAGNYEQYF. The CDR3 DNA sequence: TGCGCCAGCAGCCCGGGACTAGCGGGGAACTACGAGCAGTACTTC.

This clone was seen only a few times. V gene TRBV6-6 combines with J gene TRBJ1-1, with D possibly matching TRBD1 (6 bases). CDR1 and CDR2 from the germline V gene are MNHNY and SVGAGI (reference sequence). V was cut by 5 bases and J by 11 bases, with 27 bases left in between. The CDR3 runs 16 residues. In DNA form, the CDR3 reads TGTGCCAGCAGTCCGCCTAACGGTGGGGGCACAACGAAGGCTTTCTTT. Protein: CASSPPNGGGTTKAFF.

This clone has a handful of counts. The chain links TRBV4-1 to TRBJ2-6, with D perhaps TRBD1 (6 bases). CDR1 MGHRA and CDR2 YSYEKL come from the germline V gene. This CDR3 contains 15 residues. Trimming shortened V by 4 bases and J by 6 bases, and 13 bases separated the two germline ends. CDR3 in DNA: TGCGCCAGCAGCCTCGGGGCAGGGGCGGCCAACGTCCTGACTTTC. This gives the protein CASSLGAGAANVLTF.

The rearrangement links TRBV29-1 to TRBJ1-2; 8 bases are a match to TRBD1. The CDR3 runs 12 residues. Germline V gene sequence: CDR1 SQVTM, CDR2 ANQGSEA. Trimming cost V 7 bases and J 5 bases; bases outside gene matches: 6. In DNA form, the CDR3 reads TGCAGCGCCCCGGACAGGGCGTATGGCTACACCTTC. Its translation: CSAPDRAYGYTF.

V is TRBV11-2 and J is TRBJ1-4; no firm D call. This CDR3 is built from 16 residues. Germline CDR1 SGHAT, CDR2 FQNNGV. V lost 4 bases and J lost 2, with 14 bases in between. The CDR3 nucleotides are TGTGCCAGCAGCTCGGGGAGGGCTGGCACTAATGAAAAACTGTTTTTT. Translation gives CASSSGRAGTNEKLFF.

The rearrangement uses TRBV6-5 and TRBJ2-1; D not certain. CDR3 length equals 15 residues. The germline CDR1 and CDR2 sequences are MNHEY and SVGAGI. The ends were cut back, 0 bases at V and 8 bases at J, with 14 bases in the middle. The CDR3 protein is CASSYSLGFGYEQFF. CDR3 DNA sequence: TGTGCCAGCAGTTACTCGTTAGGGTTTGGGTATGAGCAGTTCTTC.

This clone was detected a few times. The chain joins TRBV29-1 to TRBJ2-5; 8 positions agree with TRBD2. CDR3 length: 15 amino acids. The germline V gene encodes CDR1 SQVTM and CDR2 ANQGSEA. V shed 7 bases and J 7 bases; nucleotides not matched to a gene: 17. The CDR3 reads CSGHDPRGALGTQYF. The CDR3 DNA is TGCAGCGGTCATGACCCGCGGGGGGCCTTAGGGACCCAGTACTTC.

J is TRBJ1-4 and V is TRBV19, with D unclear. Germline values: CDR1 LNHDA, CDR2 SQIVND (reference sequence). The ends were cut back, 5 bases at V and 5 bases at J, with 15 bases in the middle. This CDR3 is built from 15 residues. CDR3 in DNA: TGTGCCAGTAGTCCACGGCAGGACCCGAATGAAAAACTGTTTTTT. As protein: CASSPRQDPNEKLFF.

This clone was seen a handful of times. This chain joins TRBV16 and TRBJ1-2; D is undetermined. Germline V gene lookup returns CDR1 KGHSY and CDR2 FQNENV. The CDR3 contains 15 residues. Trimming shortened V by 1 base and J by 1 base, and 10 bases separated the two germline ends. In DNA form, the CDR3 reads TGTGCCAGCAGCCAATTTACTACCATTAACTATGGCTACACCTTC. Its translation: CASSQFTTINYGYTF.

As concerns this clone: The sample contains more than one DNA sequence encoding this CDR3. The chain employs TRBV7-2 and TRBJ2-7; D is undetermined. CDR1 is SGHTA and CDR2 is FQGNSA in the germline V gene. Trimming stripped 1 base from V and 4 bases from J, with 5 bases between. The CDR3 is 12 amino acids. DNA for the CDR3: TGTGCCAGCAGCTTAGTAGGGTACGAGCAGTACTTC. This encodes CASSLVGYEQYF.

The CDR3 DNA reads as TGTGCCATCAGTGAGAGGGGCGGGCAGGGCGCGAGCGGGGAGCTGTTTTTT. Translated, it gives CAISERGGQGASGELFF. This chain uses TRBV10-3 with TRBJ2-2; D tentatively reads TRBD1 or TRBD2 (5 bases each). Germline CDR1 is ENHRY and CDR2 is SYGVKD. The germline V and J ends were trimmed by 2 bases and 7 bases, with 20 bases remaining between them. The CDR3 spans 17 residues.

The table lists this clone with a few counts. This chain connects TRBV7-2 to TRBJ2-1, with a tentative D call TRBD1 (5 bases). The germline V and J ends were trimmed by 5 bases and 9 bases, with 20 bases remaining between them. The CDR3 runs 15 residues. Germline lookup yields CDR1 SGHTA and CDR2 FQGNSA. CDR3 in DNA: TGTGCCAGCAGCCTGACCGTGCAGGGTCAGGGTGAGCAGTTCTTC. Translated: CASSLTVQGQGEQFF.

The table lists this clone with a count of one. V gene TRBV28 combines with J gene TRBJ2-7; possibly TRBD1 or TRBD2 for D (6 bases each). V gave up 5 bases and J gave up 6 bases, with 20 bases separating them. The CDR3 contains 15 residues. The germline V gene encodes CDR1 MDHEN and CDR2 SYDVKM. CDR3 DNA sequence: TGTGCCAGCAGTAAGGGTGGGGGGCAAGTCAGCGAGCAGTACTTC. Protein: CASSKGGGQVSEQYF.

The CDR3 DNA reads as TGTGCCAGCAGACCCCGGGAGAATAATTCACCCCTCCACTTT. This encodes CASRPRENNSPLHF. The rearrangement uses TRBV2 and TRBJ1-6; D uncertain. There are 14 residues in the CDR3. In germline, CDR1 is SNHLY, CDR2 FYNNEI. Trimming took off 6 bases at V and 5 bases at J, with 11 bases between the two ends.

The V and J genes are TRBV28 and TRBJ1-5, with 8 bases matching TRBD1. Germline V gene sequence: CDR1 MDHEN, CDR2 SYDVKM. CDR3 length equals 16 residues. J lost 5 bases, V lost 5 bases, and 11 bases had no gene match. The CDR3: CASSIVATGAYQPQHF. The DNA for the CDR3 is TGTGCCAGCAGTATCGTAGCGACAGGGGCCTATCAGCCCCAGCATTTT.

The chain joins TRBV19 to TRBJ2-3, with D hard to call. This CDR3 region has 13 residues. Trimming removed 0 bases at V and 7 bases at J, with 8 bases between. Germline assignment: CDR1 LNHDA and CDR2 SQIVND (reference sequence). The CDR3 here is CASSIDRSNTQYF. CDR3 DNA: TGTGCCAGTAGTATAGACAGGTCCAATACGCAGTATTTT.

This clone was detected a few times. The V gene is TRBV2, the J gene TRBJ2-5; possible D gene TRBD1, 6 bases. Trimming took 11 bases from V and 2 from J, leaving 9 bases between them. The CDR3 has 11 residues. Germline CDR1 SNHLY, CDR2 FYNNEI. CDR3 in amino acids: CADGQQETQYF. CDR3 DNA: TGTGCCGACGGACAGCAAGAGACCCAGTACTTC.

Concerning this clone itself: This specimen includes other DNA sequences encoding the same CDR3. The V gene is TRBV27, the J gene TRBJ1-2; the D is unclear. Between the trimmed V and J ends, which lost 4 bases and 8 bases, there was a span of 11 bases. The CDR3 covers 12 residues. Looked up from germline, CDR1 is MNHEY and CDR2 is SMNVEV (reference sequence). CDR3: CASSSGRWGYTF. DNA for the CDR3: TGTGCCAGCAGTTCTGGTCGGTGGGGCTACACCTTC.

CDR3 sequence reads: CATSSSEPTDTQYF. CDR3 DNA: TGTGCCACCAGCAGCTCAGAACCTACAGATACGCAGTATTTT. The chain recombines TRBV15 with TRBJ2-3; D is uncertain. CDR1 and CDR2 (germline): LNHNV, YYDKDF (reference sequence). V shed 3 bases and J shed 3 bases, with 10 bases lying between them. The CDR3 extends over 14 amino acids.

This chain uses TRBV19 with TRBJ2-7, with 7 bases that match TRBD1. Germline lookup yields CDR1 LNHDA and CDR2 SQIVND (reference sequence). V shed 4 bases and J 0 bases; nucleotides not matched to a gene: 9. This CDR3 is 16 amino acids long. In nucleotides, the CDR3 is TGTGCCAGTAGTACTGCGACAGGGCTAGTCTCCTACGAGCAGTACTTC. Its protein is CASSTATGLVSYEQYF.

The chain has TRBV7-2 and TRBJ1-1; 8 bases fit TRBD1. CDR3 length: 15 amino acids. Germline V gives CDR1 SGHTA, CDR2 FQGNSA. V lost 4 bases to trimming and J lost 3 bases; unmatched junction nucleotides: 7. The CDR3 DNA follows: TGTGCCAGCAGCTACCGACAGGGGTCGGACACTGAAGCTTTCTTT. Its translation is CASSYRQGSDTEAFF.

This chain uses TRBV7-2 with TRBJ2-7; the D gene could be TRBD1 or TRBD2 (5 bases each). In germline, CDR1 is SGHTA, CDR2 FQGNSA. The CDR3 runs to 13 residues. V dropped 3 bases and J dropped 6 bases, with 12 bases sitting between them. CDR3 bases: TGTGCCAGCAGCTTTAGGGACGTGGGCGAGCAGTACTTC. It is translated as CASSFRDVGEQYF.

The chain employs TRBV4-1 and TRBJ2-2; D is undetermined. The V gene lost 0 bases and the J gene lost 5 bases, with 7 bases spanning the gap. CDR1 MGHRA and CDR2 YSYEKL come from the germline V gene. The CDR3 length is 14 residues. The CDR3 region is CASSQEGKTGELFF. CDR3 DNA sequence: TGCGCCAGCAGCCAAGAAGGAAAGACCGGGGAGCTGTTTTTT.

The table lists this clone with a few counts. The V and J genes are TRBV11-2 and TRBJ1-6; 7 bases match TRBD1. From germline, CDR1 is SGHAT and CDR2 FQNNGV. V was pared by 3 bases and J by 10 bases, with 9 bases of the junction left unmatched. This CDR3 is built from 15 residues. The CDR3 sequence: CASSFGKGGRSPLHF. The CDR3 DNA reads as TGTGCCAGCAGCTTTGGTAAAGGGGGCCGGTCACCCCTCCACTTT.

J is TRBJ2-1 and V is TRBV7-9, with TRBD1 identical over 7 bases. V trimming: 0 bases; J trimming: 4 bases; junction bases outside the gene matches: 3. The CDR3 extends over 15 amino acids. Germline V CDR1 and CDR2: SEHNR, FQNEAQ (reference sequence). In DNA, the CDR3 is TGTGCCAGCAGCTTAGCTCAGGGGGTATACAATGAGCAGTTCTTC. This translates into CASSLAQGVYNEQFF.

This clone was detected a few times. The V call is TRBV18, the J call TRBJ2-3; 10 bases align to TRBD2. The CDR3 covers 17 residues. The junction had 7 bases not matched to a gene; V was cut back by 3 bases and J by 1 base. Per the germline V gene, CDR1 is KGHSH and CDR2 is LQKENI. The CDR3 region is CASSPLTSGVGTDTQYF. As DNA, the CDR3 is TGTGCCAGCTCACCTCTTACTAGCGGGGTTGGCACAGATACGCAGTATTTT. Full variable domain (rest looked up from reference TRBV18 and TRBJ2-3): NAGVMQNPRHLVRRRGQEARLRCSPMKGHSHVYWYRQLPEEGLKFMVYLQKENIIDESGMPKERFSAEFPKEGPSILRIQQVVRGDSAAYFCASSPLTSGVGTDTQYFGPGTRLTVL.

V is TRBV11-3 and J is TRBJ1-1; the D gene is possibly TRBD1 (5 bases). Between the trimmed V and J ends, which lost 4 bases and 3 bases, there was a span of 12 bases. Per germline, CDR1 SGHNT and CDR2 YENEEA. The CDR3 contains 14 residues. The CDR3 coding sequence is TGTGCCAGCAGCTCCCTCCCGGGGGACACTGAAGCTTTCTTT. The encoded protein is CASSSLPGDTEAFF.

On this clone: In the same sample, other DNA sequences code for this CDR3. The V and J genes are TRBV28 and TRBJ2-3; 8 bases match TRBD2. Germline CDR1 MDHEN, CDR2 SYDVKM. The CDR3 covers 14 residues. The V segment lost 2 bases and the J segment 4 bases; nucleotides outside the gene matches: 2. The CDR3 is CASSLTGGADTQYF. CDR3 nucleotides: TGTGCCAGCAGTTTAACGGGGGGGGCAGATACGCAGTATTTT.

The genes are TRBV7-9 and TRBJ1-5; D might be TRBD1 (5 bases). V lost 4 bases, J lost 3 bases, and 16 bases lay in between. Per germline, CDR1 SEHNR and CDR2 FQNEAQ (reference sequence). This CDR3 comprises 16 residues. CDR3 amino acids: CASSSALGRDNQPQHF. In DNA, the CDR3 is TGTGCCAGCAGCTCGGCCTTGGGCAGGGACAATCAGCCCCAGCATTTT.